This T cell receptor beta chain was retrieved from a study of T cell repertoires in cytomegalovirus infection (dated by TCRdb to between 2018 and 2021). Background for the entire study: Peptide stimulations targeted recently identified HLA-C-restricted CMV epitopes, whose presentation resists viral immunomodulation, together with well-studied HLA-B-restricted epitopes. Donor HLA type was relevant to the analysis, as public TCR beta signatures indicated carriage of CMV infection together with the matching HLA type. What the research found in general, with its limitations: In both this cohort and an independent roughly 350-donor cohort, the cumulative frequency of public TCR beta family members distinguished carriers of CMV infection plus the relevant HLA type. The ex vivo response was dominated by HLA-C-restricted CMV-specific TCR beta clonotypes, which also provided the single most frequent clonotype in two of eight donors.

The sample holds a few counts of this clonotype. Its recognized antigen is unknown. There are no base qualities to consult, and no much larger clone falls within one base. The sample's treatment or condition, from its label and the paper: in vitro stimulation with specific CMV peptide epitopes to enrich CMV-specific T cells. The germline ends are 12 bases apart after V is trimmed by 0 bases and J by 4 bases. The CDR3 contains 15 residues, cysteine and phenylalanine counted. Of the read, only the CDR3 DNA is kept; its 45 bases are in frame from base 1. The germline V gene provides CDR1 SGHTA and CDR2 FQGNSA. The run used an Illumina HiSeq 1500. The public reads were quality trimmed at Q25 with fastp and then assembled into clones with MiXCR by TCRdb, keeping productive beta chains. Merged by CDR3 protein, the rows form single entries marked with the most common genes and DNA. For this sample the table gives some 350,000 distinct CDR3 sequences, of which just under 35% were detected only once. The top ten hold approximately 13% of the sample.

The material was cultured PBMCs, obtained from culture after CMV antigen stimulation. The receptor chain draws on TRBV7-2 and TRBJ2-5; a tentative D match to TRBD2 spans 5 bases. This TCR derives from a human donor in good health (CMV status not recorded). Some clones in this sample may be carry-over from other donors' samples. The CDR3 has the sequence CASSLADGEGETQYF. The nucleotides are TGTGCCAGCAGCTTAGCGGACGGAGAGGGAGAGACCCAGTACTTC.